The present entry profiles one TCR beta chain with its context. No cognate antigen has been identified for it. Qualities for individual bases were not recorded, and no much larger clone is one base off. V gives up 6 bases and J gives up 5 bases, and the segment between their germline ends measures 20 bases. From the germline V gene (reference sequence), CDR1 is DFQATT and CDR2 is SNEGSKA. The CDR3 has 14 amino acids, counting the end cysteine and phenylalanine. Only the CDR3 DNA is retained, 42 bases long and in frame from the first base. These data belong to a study of CD8 T cells in Susac syndrome (dated by TCRdb to between 2019 and 2020). Regarding the complete study: Whether CD8+ T cell activation and differentiation in Susac syndrome was antigen driven was tested using repertoire sequencing. The clonality of the CD8+ T cell repertoire was compared across 12 healthy donors, about 14 Susac syndrome patients and under 17 multiple sclerosis patients.

RNA was extracted using the RNeasy kit, and roughly 0.45 to 1 microgram was reverse transcribed with random hexamers. The immunoSEQ multiplex PCR assay, which covers 54 Vbeta and 13 Jbeta segments, was used to amplify TCR beta CDR3 regions. PCR amplification bias was corrected by using a synthetic template baseline for primer optimization and computational correction. The study's processing was this. Only productive sequences were kept, with reads annotated to V, D and J genes according to IMGT and analyzed in immunoSEQ Analyzer. Clonality was computed as one minus Shannon entropy normalized by log2 of the number of productive unique sequences. For each patient and control, public and private clones were evaluated within the 100 most prevalent clones. Clones were defined as Susac-specific when absent from the healthy and MS cohorts, from 1052 published viral clones and from other ImmuneACCESS disease sequences. Clones were called with MiXCR by TCRdb after fastp trimmed the public reads at Q25, and only in-frame beta chains were retained. Each record represents a unique CDR3 protein, reported with the most common genes and DNA among its rows. TCRdb's processing, not the authors', yielded these V and J calls. For this sample there are 100,000 or so distinct CDR3 sequences; around 93% appear just once. The top ten clones comprise approximately 0.13% of the sample.

Peripheral blood CD8+ and CD4+ T cells from healthy donors, Susac syndrome patients and multiple sclerosis patients were profiled by high-throughput TCR beta sequencing. Healthy donors were included as age- and sex-matched controls. Bulk CD8+ and CD4+ T cells were purified magnetically by negative isolation, whereas CD8+ TEMRA cells were enriched by FACS. Blood was collected in EDTA tubes and processed within 24 hours, with PBMCs isolated through density gradient centrifugation. PBMCs intended for TCR sequencing were frozen in liquid nitrogen and were later thawed in a 37 degrees C water bath. Purity of sorted or isolated CD4+, CD8+ and CD8+ TEMRA cells was at least 90%. What the research found in general, with its limitations: The TCR sequencing and HLA analysis was acknowledged to have included a relatively small number of individuals.

This clonotype originated in a human donor in good health. Specimen: CD8+ T cells from PBMCs. Recombination joined TRBV20-1 with TRBJ2-7; TRBD2 is a possible D gene, resting on 6 matching bases. The CDR3 reads CSAQSRRGINEQYF. The bases are TGCAGTGCCCAATCCCGTCGGGGGATCAACGAGCAGTACTTC.